This T cell receptor (beta chain) was sequenced in a study of vaccination effects on CD4 cells after COVID-19. Study-level points and caveats: Convalescent patients numbered few in the study; early post-infection timepoints were missing entirely. There was marked clonal contraction among infection- and vaccine-induced clones late after vaccination.

This clone was seen a handful of times. Antigen: not known. Germline V gives CDR1 MGHRA, CDR2 YSYEKL. V was pared by 4 bases and J by 0 bases, with 5 bases of the junction left unmatched. The CDR3 covers 15 residues. Sequencing was preceded by expansion of antigen-specific CD4+ T cells with viral peptide pools in the ViraFEST assay. With roughly nine days of culture completed, CD4+ T cells were isolated. Nucleocapsid antibody tests were negative, and the vaccine recipients had no prior SARS-CoV-2 infection. Fewer than 2.5 million PBMC were seeded per well and grown in the presence of roughly 11 IU/ml IL-2 and 9.5 to 10 ug/ml peptides. Cultures received IL-2 medium that replaced half the medium on days 3 and 7. Data came from immunoSEQ multiplex PCR; TCRdb stores just in-frame clones and leaves some out. The sample records tens of thousands of clones, 75% to 80% being singletons.

Material: CD4+ T cells from PBMCs cultured with HCoV-OC43 spike peptides, obtained before COVID-19 vaccination. Subset noted: HCoV-OC43 spike overlapping peptide pool stimulation. The V and J genes are TRBV4-1 and TRBJ1-2; 7 bases fit TRBD1. This clonotype was obtained from a human donor who received a COVID-19 vaccine. As DNA, the CDR3 is TGCGCCAGCAGCCGGGACAGCCAAGCTAACTATGGCTACACCTTC. This translates into CASSRDSQANYGYTF.